The rows below give T cell receptor beta chains drawn from one sample of a study of blood T cell repertoires in COVID-19. Method: immunoSEQ multiplex PCR; TCRdb's copy keeps in-frame clones and lacks some. This table has under 250,000 clones, 80% to 90% appearing once. The specimen sequenced was peripheral blood. The receptors here all came from a man aged 45-60 years with active or convalescent COVID-19. CDR3s include the opening cysteine and the closing phenylalanine or tryptophan. Fields, in order: J gene, D gene, clone size, V gene, CDR3 protein, CDR3 DNA. A D gene is named only where the DNA matches it firmly. The size of a clone is reported for some rows only, either as once, few or many, or as a class for expanded clones.

j_gene: TRBJ2-7; d_gene: -; abundance: -; v_gene: TRBV19; CDR3aa: CASSPTGYEQYF; CDR3nt: TGTGCCAGTAGTCCGACAGGCTACGAGCAGTACTTC
j_gene: TRBJ2-2; d_gene: -; abundance: -; v_gene: TRBV21-1; CDR3aa: CASSKVAVTGELFF; CDR3nt: TGTGCCAGCAGCAAAGTTGCGGTAACCGGGGAGCTGTTTTTT
j_gene: TRBJ1-2; d_gene: TRBD1; abundance: -; v_gene: TRBV24-1; CDR3aa: CATSEGQGFLGGYTF; CDR3nt: TGTGCCACCAGTGAAGGACAGGGGTTTCTAGGGGGCTACACCTTC
j_gene: TRBJ1-2; d_gene: -; abundance: -; v_gene: TRBV6-1; CDR3aa: CASSDIVGYTF; CDR3nt: TGTGCCAGCAGTGATATTGTTGGCTACACCTTC
j_gene: TRBJ2-3; d_gene: TRBD2; abundance: -; v_gene: TRBV27; CDR3aa: CASSLAGGGTDTQYF; CDR3nt: TGTGCCAGCAGTTTAGCGGGGGGTGGCACAGATACGCAGTATTTT
j_gene: TRBJ2-5; d_gene: -; abundance: -; v_gene: TRBV10-2; CDR3aa: CASSLQETQYF; CDR3nt: TGCGCCAGCAGCCTGCAAGAGACCCAGTACTTC
j_gene: TRBJ2-5; d_gene: -; abundance: once; v_gene: TRBV28; CDR3aa: CASSPNEGEGVTQYF; CDR3nt: TGTGCCAGCAGTCCGAATGAAGGGGAAGGCGTGACCCAGTACTTC
j_gene: TRBJ1-1; d_gene: TRBD1; abundance: -; v_gene: TRBV27; CDR3aa: CASSLHGQAGRAFF; CDR3nt: TGTGCCAGCAGTTTACATGGACAGGCAGGGCGAGCTTTCTTT
j_gene: TRBJ1-5; d_gene: -; abundance: -; v_gene: TRBV9; CDR3aa: CASRGGADRSNQPQHF; CDR3nt: TGTGCCAGCCGGGGGGGGGCAGATCGAAGCAATCAGCCCCAGCATTTT
j_gene: TRBJ1-2; d_gene: TRBD1; abundance: -; v_gene: TRBV4-3; CDR3aa: CASSQDSGGGRTF; CDR3nt: TGCGCCAGCAGCCAAGATTCAGGGGGCGGAAGGACCTTC
j_gene: TRBJ1-5; d_gene: TRBD1; abundance: -; v_gene: TRBV2; CDR3aa: CASSFQGVNQPQHF; CDR3nt: TGTGCCAGCAGTTTTCAGGGGGTCAATCAGCCCCAGCATTTT
j_gene: TRBJ1-3; d_gene: -; abundance: -; v_gene: TRBV28; CDR3aa: CASSPLGATGNTIYF; CDR3nt: TGTGCCAGCAGCCCTCTGGGGGCAACTGGAAACACCATATATTTT
j_gene: TRBJ2-5; d_gene: TRBD1; abundance: -; v_gene: TRBV29-1; CDR3aa: CSAKWLSRDRAEVETQYF; CDR3nt: TGCAGCGCAAAATGGCTATCCCGGGACAGAGCTGAGGTAGAGACCCAGTACTTC
j_gene: TRBJ2-5; d_gene: -; abundance: few; v_gene: TRBV30; CDR3aa: CAWSRQVQETQYF; CDR3nt: TGTGCCTGGAGTCGACAAGTACAAGAGACCCAGTACTTC
j_gene: TRBJ2-5; d_gene: -; abundance: -; v_gene: TRBV25-1; CDR3aa: CASSSSGVGETQYF; CDR3nt: TGTGCCAGCAGTAGTTCAGGGGTTGGGGAGACCCAGTACTTC
j_gene: TRBJ2-7; d_gene: TRBD1; abundance: -; v_gene: TRBV14; CDR3aa: CASSGWTGGLVPIF; CDR3nt: TGTGCCAGCAGCGGCTGGACAGGGGGCCTCGTCCCCATCTTC
j_gene: TRBJ2-2; d_gene: -; abundance: -; v_gene: TRBV7-6; CDR3aa: CASSLEQPLNTGELFF; CDR3nt: TGTGCCAGCAGCTTAGAACAACCGCTTAACACCGGGGAGCTGTTTTTT
j_gene: TRBJ2-3; d_gene: -; abundance: -; v_gene: TRBV3-1/TRBV3-2; CDR3aa: CASRTTGDTQYF; CDR3nt: TGTGCCAGCAGAACGACTGGAGATACGCAGTATTTT
j_gene: TRBJ2-2; d_gene: TRBD1; abundance: once; v_gene: TRBV5-6; CDR3aa: CASSFDRGSGELFF; CDR3nt: TGTGCCAGCAGCTTCGACAGGGGGTCCGGGGAGCTGTTTTTT
j_gene: TRBJ1-1; d_gene: -; abundance: -; v_gene: TRBV6-5; CDR3aa: CAISPGQGRTEAFF; CDR3nt: TGTGCCATCTCGCCAGGGCAAGGTCGCACTGAAGCTTTCTTT
j_gene: TRBJ1-5; d_gene: -; abundance: -; v_gene: TRBV19; CDR3aa: CASSIPGMIGNQPQHF; CDR3nt: TGTGCCAGTAGTATACCAGGGATGATTGGCAATCAGCCCCAGCATTTT
j_gene: TRBJ1-2; d_gene: TRBD1; abundance: -; v_gene: TRBV9; CDR3aa: CASSATGEVYGYTF; CDR3nt: TGTGCCAGCAGCGCCACAGGGGAGGTCTATGGCTACACCTTC
j_gene: TRBJ1-1; d_gene: TRBD1; abundance: -; v_gene: TRBV4-3; CDR3aa: CASSQGFRDRARRDTEAFF; CDR3nt: TGCGCCAGCAGCCAAGGCTTCCGGGACAGGGCACGGAGGGACACTGAAGCTTTCTTT